The 3 T cell receptor beta chains reported below all come from one sample, sequenced in a study of blood T cells in healthy people across ages. Sample-barcoded 5' priming and a J-beta primer mix drove a second PCR of roughly 6 to 12 cycles. TCRdb analysed the 5' RACE reads with MiXCR anew, one entry per CDR3 protein. This sample carries about 900,000 distinct CDR3 sequences, about 44% of them seen once, and the ten largest clones take about an eighth. The sample taken for sequencing was blood. The receptors were sampled from a young man in good health.

This clonotype occurred a few times. The chain is built from TRBV20-1 and TRBJ2-5, with a tentative D call TRBD2 (5 bases). The CDR3 loop spans 13 amino acids. Germline values: CDR1 DFQATT, CDR2 SNEGSKA (reference sequence). The germline V and J ends were trimmed by 3 bases and 4 bases, with 12 bases remaining between them. The DNA of the CDR3 is TGCAGTGCTAGTCGGAGGTCTTCAGAGACCCAGTACTTC. The encoded protein is CSASRRSSETQYF.

This clonotype turned up a few times. The chain couples TRBV29-1 to TRBJ2-3, with TRBD1 matching over 7 bases. The J segment lost 5 bases and the V segment lost 7 bases, leaving 6 bases of the junction unmatched. The V gene's germline CDR1 is SQVTM and CDR2 ANQGSEA. The CDR3 has 12 residues. The CDR3 is CSETGSGDTQYF. CDR3 sequence (DNA): TGCAGCGAGACAGGGTCGGGAGATACGCAGTATTTT.

The chain uses TRBV21-1 and TRBJ2-7. TRBV21-1 is classified as a pseudogene. This CDR3 region has 11 residues. CDR3 in amino acids: CASQTSYEQYF. Here the CDR3 DNA reads TGTGCCAGCCAGACTTCCTACGAGCAGTACTTC.